This T cell receptor (beta chain) stems from a study of T cells in localized non-small cell lung cancer. The assay was immunoSEQ multiplex PCR, and TCRdb's table has in-frame clones only and misses some. Of approximately 40,000 clones in the sample, around nine tenths are singletons; the top ten hold roughly 3.6%. Notes on this clone: Its cognate antigen is unknown.

Points from the study as a whole: Uninvolved neighboring lung showed the greatest T cell clonality, exceeding tumor. Higher blood T cell density tracked longer overall survival. A median of roughly 52 of the top 100 tumor clones appeared in adjacent lung, which was paired and uninvolved. Sequencing, confined to only one tumor region, leaves heterogeneity possible.

The TCR sequence derives from a man between 18 and 55 years old with stage I lung adenocarcinoma. The sample in question was peripheral blood, obtained before any cancer treatment.

The CDR3: CASTLDRNTEAFF. The CDR3 coding sequence is TGCGCCAGCACCCTCGACAGAAACACTGAAGCTTTCTTT. The chain has TRBV5-1 and TRBJ1-1, with a tentative D call TRBD1 (5 bases). In germline, CDR1 is SGHRS, CDR2 YFSETQ. The CDR3 spans 13 residues. V was trimmed by 6 bases and J by 2 bases, leaving 11 bases between them.